This T cell receptor beta chain was found in a study of cytomegalovirus exposure and HLA in healthy donors. About the research overall: The 100 to 150 validation repertoires and the 666 first-cohort repertoires shared a platform, a later analysis reported. Study observations and caveats: Listed as cytomegalovirus-associated were more than 150 TCR beta chains.

Clones were sequenced by immunoSEQ multiplex PCR, and TCRdb holds only the in-frame ones, with some missing. The repertoire holds about 110,000 clones, with approximately 88% as singletons. Concerning this clone: Its antigen is not identified.

This receptor was obtained from a woman aged 25-40 years in good health and CMV-seropositive. Input material: PBMCs.

This CDR3 is CASSVTGGSYNEQFF. The CDR3 DNA sequence: TGTGCCAGCAGCGTGACGGGAGGGTCCTACAATGAGCAGTTCTTC. The chain has TRBV9 and TRBJ2-1; 8 nucleotides match TRBD2. The CDR3 consists of 15 residues. In germline, CDR1 is SGDLS, CDR2 YYNGEE. Trimming at V came to 2 bases and at J to 1 base, leaving 2 bases not matched to a gene. The whole variable domain, remainder taken from reference TRBV9 and TRBJ2-1, is DSGVTQTPKHLITATGQRVTLRCSPRSGDLSVYWYQQSLDQGLQFLIQYYNGEERAKGNILERFSAQQFPDLHSELNLSSLELGDSALYFCASSVTGGSYNEQFFGPGTRLTVL.